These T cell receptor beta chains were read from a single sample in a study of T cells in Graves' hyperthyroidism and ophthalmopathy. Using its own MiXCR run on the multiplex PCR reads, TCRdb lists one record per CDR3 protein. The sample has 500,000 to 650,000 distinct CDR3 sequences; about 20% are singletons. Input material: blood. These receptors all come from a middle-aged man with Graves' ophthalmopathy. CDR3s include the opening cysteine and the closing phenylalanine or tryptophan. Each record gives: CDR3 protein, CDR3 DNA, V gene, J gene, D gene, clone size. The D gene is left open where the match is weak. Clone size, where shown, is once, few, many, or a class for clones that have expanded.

cdr3_aa: CATSRLAEETQYF
cdr3_nt: TGTGCCACCAGCAGACTAGCGGAAGAGACCCAGTACTTC
v_call: TRBV24-1
j_call: TRBJ2-5
d_call: TRBD2
clone_size: few

cdr3_aa: CSARVFDSRGDTQYF
cdr3_nt: TGCAGTGCTAGAGTATTTGACTCACGGGGAGATACGCAGTATTTT
v_call: TRBV20-1
j_call: TRBJ2-3
d_call: .
clone_size: many

cdr3_aa: CASSVGQVSYEQYF
cdr3_nt: TGTGCCAGCAGCGTAGGACAAGTCTCCTACGAGCAGTACTTC
v_call: TRBV9
j_call: TRBJ2-7
d_call: .
clone_size: many

cdr3_aa: CASSLRNPETEAFF
cdr3_nt: TGTGCCAGCAGTTTAAGAAACCCAGAAACTGAAGCTTTCTTT
v_call: TRBV28
j_call: TRBJ1-1
d_call: .
clone_size: many

cdr3_aa: CALRGVYEQYF
cdr3_nt: TGTGCCCTAAGAGGGGTCTACGAGCAGTACTTC
v_call: TRBV30
j_call: TRBJ2-7
d_call: .
clone_size: many

cdr3_aa: CASSQMTVTGELFF
cdr3_nt: TGTGCCAGCAGCCAAATGACAGTCACCGGGGAGCTGTTTTTT
v_call: TRBV3-1
j_call: TRBJ2-2
d_call: .
clone_size: .

cdr3_aa: CASSIAGQGVYGYTF
cdr3_nt: TGTGCCAGTAGTATCGCCGGACAGGGAGTCTATGGCTACACCTTC
v_call: TRBV19
j_call: TRBJ1-2
d_call: TRBD1
clone_size: .

cdr3_aa: CASRNREQETQYF
cdr3_nt: TGTGCCAGCAGGAATCGGGAGCAAGAGACCCAGTACTTC
v_call: TRBV2
j_call: TRBJ2-5
d_call: .
clone_size: many

cdr3_aa: CASSVKLAGGPKFF
cdr3_nt: TGTGCCAGCAGCGTTAAACTAGCGGGAGGGCCAAAGTTCTTC
v_call: TRBV11-2
j_call: TRBJ2-1
d_call: TRBD2
clone_size: .

cdr3_aa: CASTPQGARQPQHF
cdr3_nt: TGTGCCAGTACCCCACAGGGGGCACGACAGCCCCAGCATTTT
v_call: TRBV19
j_call: TRBJ1-5
d_call: TRBD1
clone_size: .

cdr3_aa: CSAPGLAGAGPYF
cdr3_nt: TGCAGTGCACCGGGACTAGCGGGAGCGGGGCCGTACTTC
v_call: TRBV20-1
j_call: TRBJ2-7
d_call: TRBD2
clone_size: few

cdr3_aa: CATSRVDGARSNQPQHF
cdr3_nt: TGTGCCACCAGCAGAGTGGATGGGGCTAGGAGCAATCAGCCCCAGCATTTT
v_call: TRBV15
j_call: TRBJ1-5
d_call: .
clone_size: .

cdr3_aa: CASSAGRGLTQYF
cdr3_nt: TGTGCCAGCAGCGCCGGGCGCGGACTGACCCAGTACTTC
v_call: TRBV11-2
j_call: TRBJ2-5
d_call: .
clone_size: many

cdr3_aa: CASSRWGIEETQYF
cdr3_nt: TGTGCCAGCAGCAGATGGGGGATCGAGGAGACCCAGTACTTC
v_call: TRBV28
j_call: TRBJ2-5
d_call: .
clone_size: many

cdr3_aa: CASSTAGGRNEQFF
cdr3_nt: TGTGCCAGCTCCACCGCGGGGGGGCGCAATGAGCAGTTCTTC
v_call: TRBV2
j_call: TRBJ2-1
d_call: TRBD2
clone_size: many

cdr3_aa: CAISIKENTEAFF
cdr3_nt: TGTGCCATCTCCATCAAGGAGAACACTGAAGCTTTCTTT
v_call: TRBV10-3
j_call: TRBJ1-1
d_call: .
clone_size: few

cdr3_aa: CASSLGHGNYEQYF
cdr3_nt: TGTGCCAGCAGCTTAGGACACGGAAATTACGAGCAGTACTTC
v_call: TRBV7-8
j_call: TRBJ2-7
d_call: .
clone_size: .

cdr3_aa: CASSLDGGANTEAFF
cdr3_nt: TGTGCCAGCAGCCTAGACGGGGGGGCAAACACTGAAGCTTTCTTT
v_call: TRBV11-2
j_call: TRBJ1-1
d_call: .
clone_size: .

cdr3_aa: CASSLMLGSGANVLTF
cdr3_nt: TGTGCCAGCAGCCTGATGCTGGGCTCTGGGGCCAACGTCCTGACTTTC
v_call: TRBV3-1
j_call: TRBJ2-6
d_call: .
clone_size: many

cdr3_aa: CASSARGGGGNEQFF
cdr3_nt: TGTGCCAGCAGCGCCAGGGGGGGCGGGGGGAATGAGCAGTTCTTC
v_call: TRBV9
j_call: TRBJ2-1
d_call: .
clone_size: .

cdr3_aa: CASSSIDRGPIQPQHF
cdr3_nt: TGTGCCAGCAGCTCTATCGACAGGGGGCCTATTCAGCCCCAGCATTTT
v_call: TRBV7-4
j_call: TRBJ1-5
d_call: TRBD1
clone_size: few